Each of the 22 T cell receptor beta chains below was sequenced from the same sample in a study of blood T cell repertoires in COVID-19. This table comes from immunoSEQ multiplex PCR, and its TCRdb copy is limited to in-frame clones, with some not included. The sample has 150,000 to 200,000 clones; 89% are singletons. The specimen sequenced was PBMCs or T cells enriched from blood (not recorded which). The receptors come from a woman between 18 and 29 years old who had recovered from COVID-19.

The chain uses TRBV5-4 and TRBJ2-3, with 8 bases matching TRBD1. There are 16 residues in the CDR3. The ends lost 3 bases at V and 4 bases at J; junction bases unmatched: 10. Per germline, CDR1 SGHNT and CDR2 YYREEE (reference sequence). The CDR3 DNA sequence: TGTGCCAGCAGCTCGGGCGTGTCAGGGGGCCCAGATACGCAGTATTTT. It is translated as CASSSGVSGGPDTQYF.

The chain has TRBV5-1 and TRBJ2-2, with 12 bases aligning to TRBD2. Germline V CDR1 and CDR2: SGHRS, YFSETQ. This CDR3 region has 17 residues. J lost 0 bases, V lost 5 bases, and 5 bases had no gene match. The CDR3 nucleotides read TGCGCCAGCAGGGGACTAGCGGGTGGTACGAACACCGGGGAGCTGTTTTTT. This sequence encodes CASRGLAGGTNTGELFF.

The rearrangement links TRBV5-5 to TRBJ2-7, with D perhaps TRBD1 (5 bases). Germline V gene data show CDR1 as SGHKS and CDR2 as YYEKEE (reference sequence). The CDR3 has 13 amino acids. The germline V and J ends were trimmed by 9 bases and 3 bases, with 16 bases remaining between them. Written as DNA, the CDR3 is TGTGCCACCCGCCAGGGTTTTGGCTACGAGCAGTACTTC. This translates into CATRQGFGYEQYF.

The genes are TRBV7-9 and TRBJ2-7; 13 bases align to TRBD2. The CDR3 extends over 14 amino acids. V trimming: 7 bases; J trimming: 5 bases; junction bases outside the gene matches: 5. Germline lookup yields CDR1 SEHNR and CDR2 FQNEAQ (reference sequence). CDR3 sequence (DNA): TGTGCCAGCACCCCACTAGCGGGAGGGGACGAGCAGTACTTC. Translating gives CASTPLAGGDEQYF. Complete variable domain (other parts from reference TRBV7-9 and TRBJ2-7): DTGVSQNPRHKITKRGQNVTFRCDPISEHNRLYWYRQTLGQGPEFLTYFQNEAQLEKSRLLSDRFSAERPKGSFSTLEIQRTEQGDSAMYLCASTPLAGGDEQYFGPGTRLTVT.

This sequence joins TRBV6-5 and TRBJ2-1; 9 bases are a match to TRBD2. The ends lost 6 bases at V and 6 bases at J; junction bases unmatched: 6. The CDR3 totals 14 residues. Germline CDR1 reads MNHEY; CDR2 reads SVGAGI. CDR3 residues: CASSFSGSGNEQFF. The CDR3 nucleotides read TGTGCCAGCAGCTTTAGCGGGAGCGGCAATGAGCAGTTCTTC.

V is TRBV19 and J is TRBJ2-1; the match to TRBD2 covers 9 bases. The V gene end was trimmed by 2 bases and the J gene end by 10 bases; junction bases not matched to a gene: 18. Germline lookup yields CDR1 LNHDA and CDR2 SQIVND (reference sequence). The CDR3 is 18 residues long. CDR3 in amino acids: CASSIMRTGTSSTMEQFF. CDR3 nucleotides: TGTGCCAGTAGTATAATGAGGACCGGGACTAGCTCGACAATGGAGCAGTTCTTC.

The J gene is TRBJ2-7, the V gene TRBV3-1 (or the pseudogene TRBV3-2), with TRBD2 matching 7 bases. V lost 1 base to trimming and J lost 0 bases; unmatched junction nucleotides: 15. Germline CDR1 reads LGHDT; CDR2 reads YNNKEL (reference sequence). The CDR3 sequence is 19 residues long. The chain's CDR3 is CASSQGLISSGKSSYEQYF. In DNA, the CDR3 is TGTGCCAGCAGCCAAGGTCTGATTTCTAGCGGAAAAAGCTCCTACGAGCAGTACTTC.

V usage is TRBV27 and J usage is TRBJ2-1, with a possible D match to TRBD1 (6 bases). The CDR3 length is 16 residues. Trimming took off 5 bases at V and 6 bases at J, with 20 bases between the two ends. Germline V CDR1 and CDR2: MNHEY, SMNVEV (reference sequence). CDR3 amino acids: CASSKPGHRAGNEQFF. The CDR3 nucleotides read TGTGCCAGCAGTAAACCGGGACACAGGGCTGGCAATGAGCAGTTCTTC.

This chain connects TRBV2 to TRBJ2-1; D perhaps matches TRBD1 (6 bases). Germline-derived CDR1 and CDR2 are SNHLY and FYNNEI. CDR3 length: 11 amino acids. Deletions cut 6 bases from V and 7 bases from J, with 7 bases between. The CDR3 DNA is TGTGCCAGCAGAACAGGGAATGAGCAGTTCTTC. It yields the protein CASRTGNEQFF.

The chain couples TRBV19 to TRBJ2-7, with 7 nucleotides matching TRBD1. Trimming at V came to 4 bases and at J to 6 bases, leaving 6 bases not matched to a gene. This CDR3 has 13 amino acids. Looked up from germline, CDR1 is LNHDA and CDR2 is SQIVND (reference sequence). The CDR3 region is CASSTGGSIEQYF. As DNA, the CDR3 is TGTGCCAGTAGTACAGGGGGATCGATCGAGCAGTACTTC.

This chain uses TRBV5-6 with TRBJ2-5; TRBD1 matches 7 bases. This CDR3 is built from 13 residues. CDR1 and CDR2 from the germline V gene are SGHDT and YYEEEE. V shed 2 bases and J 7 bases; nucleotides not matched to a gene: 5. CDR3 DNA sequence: TGTGCCAGCAGCTTAGACAGGGCGGGGACCCAGTACTTC. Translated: CASSLDRAGTQYF.

CDR3 amino acids: CASSFGEAGNTIYF. As DNA, the CDR3 is TGTGCCAGCAGCTTTGGGGAGGCTGGAAACACCATATATTTT. This chain links TRBV7-9 with TRBJ1-3; D is uncertain. Trimming cost V 3 bases and J 2 bases, with 8 bases left between them. There are 14 residues in the CDR3. Germline loops: CDR1 SEHNR, CDR2 FQNEAQ (reference sequence).

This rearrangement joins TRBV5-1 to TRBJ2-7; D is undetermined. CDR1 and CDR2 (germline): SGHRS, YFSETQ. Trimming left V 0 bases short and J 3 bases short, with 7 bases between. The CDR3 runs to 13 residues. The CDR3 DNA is TGCGCCAGCAGCTTGGCCGGGTTCTACGAGCAGTACTTC. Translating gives CASSLAGFYEQYF.

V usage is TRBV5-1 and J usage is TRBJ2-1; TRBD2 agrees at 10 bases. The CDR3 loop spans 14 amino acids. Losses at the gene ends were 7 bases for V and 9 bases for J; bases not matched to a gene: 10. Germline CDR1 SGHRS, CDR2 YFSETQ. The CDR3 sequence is CASQNPGLAFEQFF. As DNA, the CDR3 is TGCGCCAGCCAAAATCCGGGACTAGCGTTTGAGCAGTTCTTC.

CDR3 nucleotides: TGTGCCATCAGCGGACTAGCGGCGTATTCGAACACCGGGGAGCTGTTTTTT. Protein sequence: CAISGLAAYSNTGELFF. This rearrangement joins TRBV10-3 to TRBJ2-2; 10 bases align to TRBD2. Germline CDR1 is ENHRY and CDR2 is SYGVKD. After removal of 6 bases from V and 0 bases from J, the junction contained 7 bases not matched to a gene. The CDR3 is 17 residues long.

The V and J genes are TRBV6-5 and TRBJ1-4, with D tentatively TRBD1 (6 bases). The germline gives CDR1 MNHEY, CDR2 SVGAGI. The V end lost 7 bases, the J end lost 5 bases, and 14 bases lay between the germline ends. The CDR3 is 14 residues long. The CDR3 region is CASNMAGANEKLFF. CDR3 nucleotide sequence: TGTGCCAGCAATATGGCAGGGGCAAATGAAAAACTGTTTTTT.

The CDR3 protein is CASRPGEPCVRTEAFF. CDR3 DNA sequence: TGCGCCAGCAGGCCGGGGGAGCCGTGCGTGAGGACTGAAGCTTTCTTT. The chain uses TRBV23-1 and TRBJ1-1; TRBD1 is a possible D gene (5 bases). TRBV23-1 is an open reading frame whose function is uncertain. The CDR3 consists of 16 residues. Trimming removed 6 bases from V and 5 bases from J, with 22 bases in between.

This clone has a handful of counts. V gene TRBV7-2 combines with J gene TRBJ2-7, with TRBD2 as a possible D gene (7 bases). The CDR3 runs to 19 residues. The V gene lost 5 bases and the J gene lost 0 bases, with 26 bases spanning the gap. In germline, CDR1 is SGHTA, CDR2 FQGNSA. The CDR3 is CASSPQRPGGAGGSYEQYF. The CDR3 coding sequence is TGTGCCAGCAGCCCGCAACGCCCGGGGGGCGCCGGAGGCTCCTACGAGCAGTACTTC.

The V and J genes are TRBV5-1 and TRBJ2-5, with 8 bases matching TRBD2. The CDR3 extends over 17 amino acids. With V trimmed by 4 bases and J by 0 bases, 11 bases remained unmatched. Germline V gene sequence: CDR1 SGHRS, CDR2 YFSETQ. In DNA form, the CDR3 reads TGCGCCAGCAGCCTGCCGGCGGGAGGCCCGTACCAAGAGACCCAGTACTTC. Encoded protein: CASSLPAGGPYQETQYF.

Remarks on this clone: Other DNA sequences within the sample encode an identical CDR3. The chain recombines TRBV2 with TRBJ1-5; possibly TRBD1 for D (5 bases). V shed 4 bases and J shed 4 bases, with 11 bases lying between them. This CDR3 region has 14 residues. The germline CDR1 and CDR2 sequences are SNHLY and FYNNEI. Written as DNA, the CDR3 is TGTGCCAGCAGTGTGGAAAGGGGAAATCAGCCCCAGCATTTT. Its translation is CASSVERGNQPQHF.

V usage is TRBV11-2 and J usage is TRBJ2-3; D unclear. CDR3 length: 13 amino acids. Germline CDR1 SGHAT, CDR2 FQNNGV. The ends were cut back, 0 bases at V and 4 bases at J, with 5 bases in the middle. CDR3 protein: CASSLDPADTQYF. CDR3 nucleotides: TGTGCCAGCAGCTTAGATCCCGCAGATACGCAGTATTTT. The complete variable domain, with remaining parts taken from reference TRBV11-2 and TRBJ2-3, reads EAGVAQSPRYKIIEKRQSVAFWCNPISGHATLYWYQQILGQGPKLLIQFQNNGVVDDSQLPKDRFSAERLKGVDSTLKIQPAKLEDSAVYLCASSLDPADTQYFGPGTRLTVL.

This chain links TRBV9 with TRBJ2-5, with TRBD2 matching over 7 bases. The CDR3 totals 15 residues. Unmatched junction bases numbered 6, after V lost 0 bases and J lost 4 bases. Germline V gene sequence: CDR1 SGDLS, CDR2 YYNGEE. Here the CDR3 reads CASSVGAGAGETQYF. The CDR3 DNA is TGTGCCAGCAGCGTAGGGGCGGGAGCGGGAGAGACCCAGTACTTC. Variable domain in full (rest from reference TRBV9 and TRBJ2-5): DSGVTQTPKHLITATGQRVTLRCSPRSGDLSVYWYQQSLDQGLQFLIQYYNGEERAKGNILERFSAQQFPDLHSELNLSSLELGDSALYFCASSVGAGAGETQYFGPGTRLLVL.